These T cell receptor beta chains were read from a single sample in a study of OX40 agonist ivuxolimab in advanced cancers. Only in-frame clones appear in the TCRdb table, and some are missing; sequencing was by immunoSEQ multiplex PCR. The sample has 65,000 to 70,000 clones; approximately 90% are singletons. Sequencing used CD4+ or CD8+ T cells sorted from blood, obtained in a trial of the OX40 agonist ivuxolimab. All receptors derive from an adult with an advanced solid tumor such as melanoma, head and neck, liver or kidney cancer. Both conserved end residues are part of each CDR3. The D gene is left open where the match is weak. Clone size is shown for a subset of rows, as once, few, many or a class of expanded clone.

clone size: once
V gene: TRBV5-4
D gene: -
J gene: TRBJ2-7
CDR3 DNA: TGTGCCAGCAGCCTTAGCGGCCTATCCTACGAGCAGTACTTC
CDR3 protein: CASSLSGLSYEQYF

clone size: -
V gene: TRBV7-6
D gene: TRBD2
J gene: TRBJ2-5
CDR3 DNA: TGTGCCAGCAGCTTAGGTTGGCCAGCGGGAGAGGAGACCCAGTACTTC
CDR3 protein: CASSLGWPAGEETQYF

clone size: -
V gene: TRBV6-1
D gene: -
J gene: TRBJ2-1
CDR3 DNA: TGTGCCAGCATCACTTCCGGCTCCTACAATGAGCAGTTCTTC
CDR3 protein: CASITSGSYNEQFF

clone size: once
V gene: TRBV28
D gene: -
J gene: TRBJ1-5
CDR3 DNA: TGTGCCAGCAGTTCCCACGAAGGGTATCAGCCCCAGCATTTT
CDR3 protein: CASSSHEGYQPQHF

clone size: -
V gene: TRBV28
D gene: -
J gene: TRBJ2-6
CDR3 DNA: TGTGCCAGCAGTTCATATGACAGGGAGGTTGGGGCCAACGTCCTGACTTTC
CDR3 protein: CASSSYDREVGANVLTF

clone size: few
V gene: TRBV7-9
D gene: TRBD2
J gene: TRBJ2-1
CDR3 DNA: TGTGCCAGCAGAGGACTAGCGAGCTCCTACAATGAGCAGTTCTTC
CDR3 protein: CASRGLASSYNEQFF

clone size: -
V gene: TRBV10-3
D gene: TRBD2
J gene: TRBJ2-3
CDR3 DNA: TGTGCCATCAGTCCCGCCCAGACTAGCGGGGTCGTAATAGATACGCAGTATTTT
CDR3 protein: CAISPAQTSGVVIDTQYF

clone size: -
V gene: TRBV6-6
D gene: TRBD2
J gene: TRBJ2-1
CDR3 DNA: TGTGCCAGCAGTTACGGGACTAGCGGGGGTAAATATGAGCAGTTCTTC
CDR3 protein: CASSYGTSGGKYEQFF

clone size: -
V gene: TRBV5-5
D gene: TRBD1
J gene: TRBJ1-1
CDR3 DNA: TGTGCCAGCAGCTCACAGGGGCCCACTGAAGCTTTCTTT
CDR3 protein: CASSSQGPTEAFF

clone size: -
V gene: TRBV7-6
D gene: TRBD1
J gene: TRBJ1-1
CDR3 DNA: TGTGCCAGCAGCTTAGCGACGGAGGGGGCCTGGACTGAAGCTTTCTTT
CDR3 protein: CASSLATEGAWTEAFF

clone size: -
V gene: TRBV7-8
D gene: -
J gene: TRBJ2-7
CDR3 DNA: TGTGCCAGCAGCCCAGGGGAGTCTACCTACGAGCAGTACTTC
CDR3 protein: CASSPGESTYEQYF

clone size: -
V gene: TRBV5-5
D gene: TRBD1
J gene: TRBJ2-1
CDR3 DNA: TGTGCCAGCAGCGAAGGGGACAGCAATGACAATGAGCAGTTCTTC
CDR3 protein: CASSEGDSNDNEQFF

clone size: -
V gene: TRBV28
D gene: -
J gene: TRBJ1-2
CDR3 DNA: TGTGCCAGCAGTTTAATCCAGGGGCTGTACTATGGCTACACCTTC
CDR3 protein: CASSLIQGLYYGYTF

clone size: -
V gene: TRBV7-8
D gene: -
J gene: TRBJ2-7
CDR3 DNA: TGTGCCAGCAGTTTTCCGGGACGGCTTTACGAGCAGTACTTC
CDR3 protein: CASSFPGRLYEQYF

clone size: -
V gene: TRBV7-6
D gene: -
J gene: TRBJ1-1
CDR3 DNA: TGTGCCAGCAGCTTTAAGTCGGGCACTGAAGCTTTCTTT
CDR3 protein: CASSFKSGTEAFF

clone size: -
V gene: TRBV27
D gene: TRBD1
J gene: TRBJ2-7
CDR3 DNA: TGTGCCAGCTGTTCCCGACAGGGCTTACCCTACGAGCAGTACTTC
CDR3 protein: CASCSRQGLPYEQYF

clone size: -
V gene: TRBV6-5
D gene: -
J gene: TRBJ1-5
CDR3 DNA: TGTGCCAGCAGTTACGGGAGGGACCAGCCCCAGCATTTT
CDR3 protein: CASSYGRDQPQHF

clone size: -
V gene: TRBV11-2
D gene: -
J gene: TRBJ1-1
CDR3 DNA: TGTGCCAGCAGCTTAGTCGGGGAAGCTTTCTTT
CDR3 protein: CASSLVGEAFF

clone size: -
V gene: TRBV11-3
D gene: TRBD2
J gene: TRBJ2-7
CDR3 DNA: TGTGCCAGCAGTTCCGGGACTAGCGACGAGCAGTACTTC
CDR3 protein: CASSSGTSDEQYF

clone size: -
V gene: TRBV28
D gene: -
J gene: TRBJ2-1
CDR3 DNA: TGTGCCAGCAAGATGTGGCGGGAAGGTGGGAATGAGCAGTTCTTC
CDR3 protein: CASKMWREGGNEQFF

clone size: -
V gene: TRBV11-2
D gene: TRBD1
J gene: TRBJ1-2
CDR3 DNA: TGTGCCAGCAGCCCTGGGACAGCCGGGCCTGGCTACACCTTC
CDR3 protein: CASSPGTAGPGYTF

clone size: -
V gene: TRBV6-5
D gene: TRBD1
J gene: TRBJ1-5
CDR3 DNA: TGTGCCAGCAGCACGGGACAGCCGCCCCTGACGCCCCAGCATTTT
CDR3 protein: CASSTGQPPLTPQHF